This T cell receptor beta chain was profiled in a study of blood T cell repertoires in COVID-19. V lost 11 bases and J lost 0; bases outside the gene matches: 5. This CDR3 has 13 residues. From germline, CDR1 is SNHLY and CDR2 FYNNEI. A Seattle source enrolled patients during active infection and followed them longitudinally. Profiling relied on immunoSEQ multiplex PCR, and the TCRdb table lists in-frame clones only, not all of them. This table holds a few hundred thousand clones, about 90% found once. The chain links TRBV2 to TRBJ2-3; 7 nucleotides align to TRBD1. The TCR comes from a person aged 18 to 35 with COVID-19, enrolled during active disease. Material: peripheral blood. The CDR3 region has the DNA TGTGCCTCCCGGGACAGAAGCACAGATACGCAGTATTTT. Amino acids: CASRDRSTDTQYF.